The 18 T cell receptor beta chains below all came from one sample that was sequenced in a study of persistence of HIV-infected CD4 T cells. No antigen is known for these receptors. This was the immunoSEQ version 4 assay in survey mode. Libraries were prepared by immunoSEQ multiplex PCR; TCRdb keeps only in-frame clonotypes and omits some of them. The table has 45,000 or so clones, about 87% seen once. This nonspecific control used anti-CD3/anti-CD28 bead stimulation of CD4+ T cells. Responding CD4+ T cells were sorted by upregulation of both CD40 ligand and CD69. Sequences were derived from CD4+ T cells sorted from PBMCs after approximately 19-hour stimulation, sampled from a patient who received antiretroviral therapy. The receptors derive from an adult woman with HIV who was CMV-seropositive.

The J gene is TRBJ1-5, the V gene TRBV10-3, with D maybe TRBD1 (5 bases). Germline lookup yields CDR1 ENHRY and CDR2 SYGVKD. The length of the CDR3 is 15 residues. Between the trimmed V and J ends, which lost 2 bases and 2 bases, there was a span of 10 bases. CDR3 in amino acids: CAISEGRGGNQPQHF. CDR3 sequence (DNA): TGTGCCATCAGTGAGGGAAGAGGGGGCAATCAGCCCCAGCATTTT.

V gene TRBV4-3 combines with J gene TRBJ2-2; TRBD1 matches at 7 bases. The trim removed 0 bases at V and 4 bases at J, leaving 5 bases unmatched. The germline V gene has CDR1 LGHNA and CDR2 YSLEER. The CDR3 contains 16 residues. The CDR3, as DNA: TGCGCCAGCAGCCAAGAGAGGGGGCAAGGCACCGGGGAGCTGTTTTTT. It yields the protein CASSQERGQGTGELFF.

V is TRBV16 and J is TRBJ1-1; D call uncertain. Trimming took 4 bases from V and 0 from J, leaving 15 bases between them. Germline CDR1 KGHSY, CDR2 FQNENV. The CDR3 length is 16 residues. CDR3 loop: CASSRNLQLMNTEAFF. CDR3 coding DNA: TGTGCCAGCAGCCGAAATCTTCAGCTCATGAACACTGAAGCTTTCTTT.

The chain uses TRBV10-3 and TRBJ2-2, with D possibly called TRBD1 or TRBD2 (5 bases each). CDR3 length: 16 amino acids. V dropped 2 bases and J dropped 6 bases, with 16 bases sitting between them. CDR1 ENHRY and CDR2 SYGVKD come from the germline V gene. The CDR3 DNA follows: TGTGCCATCAGTGAGCCGATAGGGGTGGGACCCGGGGAGCTGTTTTTT. Its protein is CAISEPIGVGPGELFF.

Turning to this clone: The sample has other DNA sequences that encode this CDR3 too. The rearrangement uses TRBV18 and TRBJ1-5; possible D gene TRBD1, 5 bases. Deletions cut 3 bases from V and 0 bases from J, with 12 bases between. Germline V lookup: CDR1 KGHSH, CDR2 LQKENI. The CDR3 covers 16 residues. DNA of the CDR3: TGTGCCAGCTCACCGGGAACAGGAATTAGCAATCAGCCCCAGCATTTT. Translated: CASSPGTGISNQPQHF.

CDR3 in amino acids: CASSRGQGDYGYTF. The CDR3 DNA reads as TGTGCCAGCAGCCGCGGACAGGGTGACTATGGCTACACCTTC. This rearrangement joins TRBV3-1 (or the pseudogene TRBV3-2) to TRBJ1-2; 8 nucleotides align to TRBD1. V lost 4 bases and J lost 3; bases outside the gene matches: 4. The CDR3 loop spans 14 amino acids. Germline V gene data show CDR1 as LGHDT and CDR2 as YNNKEL (reference sequence).

The CDR3 sequence is CSASEPSVAKNIQYF. CDR3 nucleotides: TGCAGTGCTAGTGAGCCGTCGGTCGCGAAAAACATTCAGTACTTC. This sequence joins TRBV20-1 and TRBJ2-4; D not certain. Trimming pared 3 bases from V and 4 bases from J, leaving 16 bases between. The germline gives CDR1 DFQATT, CDR2 SNEGSKA (reference sequence). The CDR3 runs to 15 residues.

The rearrangement uses TRBV6-4 and TRBJ1-4; no clear D. There are 15 residues in the CDR3. The germline CDR1 and CDR2 sequences are MRHNA and SNTAGT. Trimming stripped 4 bases from V and 3 bases from J, with 12 bases between. CDR3 nucleotide sequence: TGTGCCAGCAGTGTCGACGTGGGCTCTAATGAAAAACTGTTTTTT. Translated: CASSVDVGSNEKLFF.

This sequence joins TRBV3-1 (or the pseudogene TRBV3-2) and TRBJ2-5; 8 bases are a match to TRBD2. Trimming removed 1 base from V and 3 bases from J; junction bases left unmatched: 7. Germline-derived CDR1 and CDR2 are LGHDT and YNNKEL (reference sequence). The CDR3 runs to 16 residues. The CDR3 here is CASSQGALAGKETQYF. The CDR3 DNA is TGTGCCAGCAGCCAAGGGGCATTAGCGGGAAAAGAGACCCAGTACTTC.

This clone was detected only once. The chain joins TRBV2 to TRBJ2-7; D is undetermined. Germline V gene lookup returns CDR1 SNHLY and CDR2 FYNNEI. Trimming removed 6 bases from V and 0 bases from J, with 15 bases in between. This CDR3 spans 15 amino acids. CDR3 DNA: TGTGCCAGCAGCCTAATGAATACGGGCTCCTACGAGCAGTACTTC. It specifies CASSLMNTGSYEQYF.

The gene calls are TRBV10-3 and TRBJ1-1; weak D call: TRBD1 (5 bases). V was cut by 0 bases and J by 0 bases, with 14 bases left in between. Germline V gene sequence: CDR1 ENHRY, CDR2 SYGVKD. The CDR3 spans 17 residues. The CDR3 bases are TGTGCCATCAGTGAGTCGAAGGGAGGGACCGTGAACACTGAAGCTTTCTTT. It translates to CAISESKGGTVNTEAFF.

The chain is built from TRBV19 and TRBJ2-3, with D perhaps TRBD1 or TRBD2 (7 bases each). CDR3 size: 18 residues. Deletions cut 7 bases from V and 6 bases from J, with 29 bases between. The germline V gene encodes CDR1 LNHDA and CDR2 SQIVND (reference sequence). CDR3 in amino acids: CASTKFLGRGRSSDTQYF. DNA of the CDR3: TGTGCCAGTACTAAGTTCCTGGGGAGGGGGCGAAGTTCGGATACGCAGTATTTT.

V gene TRBV18 combines with J gene TRBJ2-7, with a possible D match to TRBD2 (6 bases). The germline V and J ends were trimmed by 3 bases and 0 bases, with 15 bases remaining between them. The length of the CDR3 is 16 residues. CDR1 is KGHSH, CDR2 LQKENI, per germline. As DNA, the CDR3 is TGTGCCAGCTCACCTAATCAGGGCGGGGTCTCCTACGAGCAGTACTTC. This codes for CASSPNQGGVSYEQYF.

This rearrangement joins TRBV7-3 to TRBJ2-2; D is tentatively TRBD1 or TRBD2 (5 bases each). The CDR3 sequence is 14 residues long. The V gene lost 7 bases and the J gene lost 2 bases, with 11 bases spanning the gap. The germline CDR1 and CDR2 sequences are SGHTA and FQGTGA. This chain's CDR3 is CASNRGPNTGELFF. CDR3 coding DNA: TGTGCCAGCAACCGGGGCCCAAACACCGGGGAGCTGTTTTTT.

The CDR3 sequence is CATSRPTGTYTEAFF. CDR3 DNA: TGTGCCACCAGCAGACCAACAGGGACGTACACTGAAGCTTTCTTT. V gene TRBV15 combines with J gene TRBJ1-1; possible D gene TRBD1, 6 bases. Trimming took off 2 bases at V and 3 bases at J, with 13 bases between the two ends. The CDR3 covers 15 residues. The germline gives CDR1 LNHNV, CDR2 YYDKDF (reference sequence).

The rearrangement uses TRBV3-1 (or the pseudogene TRBV3-2) and TRBJ2-3; a possible D gene is TRBD2 (6 bases). The CDR3 has 16 amino acids. Germline CDR1 is LGHDT and CDR2 is YNNKEL (reference sequence). Trimming removed 1 base at V and 4 bases at J, with 15 bases between. In DNA, the CDR3 is TGTGCCAGCAGCCAAGGGTCTGGGAGGTTCGCAGATACGCAGTATTTT. Its translation: CASSQGSGRFADTQYF.

J is TRBJ1-2 and V is TRBV28; no clear D gene. CDR1 and CDR2 from the germline V gene are MDHEN and SYDVKM. This CDR3 spans 15 amino acids. V dropped 2 bases and J dropped 2 bases, with 12 bases sitting between them. The CDR3 bases are TGTGCCAGCAGTTTAGCGGCCCTCGGAAACTATGGCTACACCTTC. This encodes CASSLAALGNYGYTF.

The sample holds one count of this clone. The chain couples TRBV5-1 to TRBJ2-2; tentative D call: TRBD1 (6 bases). The CDR3 length is 15 residues. Trimming pared 0 bases from V and 4 bases from J, leaving 10 bases between. Germline CDR1 SGHRS, CDR2 YFSETQ. The CDR3 loop reads CASSLGGGSTGELFF. CDR3 nucleotides: TGCGCCAGCAGCTTGGGTGGGGGCTCCACCGGGGAGCTGTTTTTT.